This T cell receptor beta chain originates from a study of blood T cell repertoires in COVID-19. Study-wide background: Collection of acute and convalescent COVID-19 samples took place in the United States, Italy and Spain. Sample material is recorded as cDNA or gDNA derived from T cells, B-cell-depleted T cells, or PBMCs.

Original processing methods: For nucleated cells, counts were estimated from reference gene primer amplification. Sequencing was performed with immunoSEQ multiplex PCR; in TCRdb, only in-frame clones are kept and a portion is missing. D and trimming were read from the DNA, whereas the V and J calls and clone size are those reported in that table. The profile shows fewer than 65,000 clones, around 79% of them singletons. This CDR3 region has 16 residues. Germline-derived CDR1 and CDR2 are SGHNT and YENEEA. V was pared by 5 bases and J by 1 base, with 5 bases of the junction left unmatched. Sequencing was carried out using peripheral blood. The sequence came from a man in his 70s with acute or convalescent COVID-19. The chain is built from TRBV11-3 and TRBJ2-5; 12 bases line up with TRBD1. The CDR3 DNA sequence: TGTGCCAGCAGCCAAGGGACAGGGGGCGGCCAAGAGACCCAGTACTTC. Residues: CASSQGTGGGQETQYF. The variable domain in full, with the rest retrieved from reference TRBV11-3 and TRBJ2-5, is EAGVVQSPRYKIIEKKQPVAFWCNPISGHNTLYWYLQNLGQGPELLIRYENEEAVDDSQLPKDRFSAERLKGVDSTLKIQPAELGDSAVYLCASSQGTGGGQETQYFGPGTRLLVL.